This is a list of T cell receptor beta chains from one sample in a study of response to subunit inactivated influenza vaccine. From the RT-PCR reads, TCRdb called clonotypes with MiXCR, one entry per CDR3 protein. The sample lists 500,000 to 550,000 distinct CDR3 sequences, approximately 24% occurring once. The sample was also reused in another study, on T cells expressing NK-cell markers.

Material: CD4+ T cells sorted from PBMCs, obtained 12 days after vaccination. These receptors all come from a man in his fifties who received an inactivated influenza vaccine. Both conserved end residues are part of each CDR3. A D gene is named only where the DNA matches it firmly. Expanded clones get a size class; other rows say once, few or many, or leave the size out.

v_call: TRBV12-3/TRBV12-4
d_call: .
j_call: TRBJ2-7
clone_size: few
cdr3_nt: TGTGCCAGCAGTTCGGTATTACCCAAGCAGTACTTC
cdr3_aa: CASSSVLPKQYF

v_call: TRBV7-3
d_call: TRBD2
j_call: TRBJ2-7
clone_size: few
cdr3_nt: TGTGCCAGCAGCCCTAACGTTGCGGGAGGGATTTACGAGCAGTACTTC
cdr3_aa: CASSPNVAGGIYEQYF

v_call: TRBV4-1
d_call: TRBD1
j_call: TRBJ2-3
clone_size: few
cdr3_nt: TGCGCCAGCCGAGCGGGACAGGGTTCCTTAACAGATACGCAGTATTTT
cdr3_aa: CASRAGQGSLTDTQYF

v_call: TRBV5-6
d_call: TRBD2
j_call: TRBJ2-1
clone_size: few
cdr3_nt: TGTGCCAGCAGCTTTACTAGCGGGAGGACCTACAATGAGCAGTTCTTC
cdr3_aa: CASSFTSGRTYNEQFF

v_call: TRBV10-3
d_call: .
j_call: TRBJ2-5
clone_size: .
cdr3_nt: TGTGCCATCAGCCCAGGGTCAAGGGGCGAGACCCAGTACTTC
cdr3_aa: CAISPGSRGETQYF

v_call: TRBV11-2
d_call: TRBD1
j_call: TRBJ1-6
clone_size: few
cdr3_nt: TGTGCCAGCAGACAGGGGGCGGATAATTCACCCCTCCACTTT
cdr3_aa: CASRQGADNSPLHF

v_call: TRBV20-1
d_call: .
j_call: TRBJ2-2
clone_size: few
cdr3_nt: TGCAGTGCTCCCCTGGGGGGGAACACCGGGGAGCTGTTTTTT
cdr3_aa: CSAPLGGNTGELFF

v_call: TRBV3-1
d_call: TRBD1
j_call: TRBJ2-7
clone_size: .
cdr3_nt: TGTGCCAGCAGCCAGACAGGGATCCCCTACGAGCAGTACTTC
cdr3_aa: CASSQTGIPYEQYF

v_call: TRBV20-1
d_call: TRBD1
j_call: TRBJ2-7
clone_size: .
cdr3_nt: TGCAGTGCTAGGAGACCCGGGACAGCCTACGAGCAGTACTTC
cdr3_aa: CSARRPGTAYEQYF

v_call: TRBV4-1
d_call: .
j_call: TRBJ2-1
clone_size: .
cdr3_nt: TGCGCCAGCAGCCAAGTCCCCCGACTGGCGGGGTCCTACAATGAGCAGTTCTTC
cdr3_aa: CASSQVPRLAGSYNEQFF

v_call: TRBV6-2/TRBV6-3
d_call: TRBD2
j_call: TRBJ2-1
clone_size: few
cdr3_nt: TGTGCCACGGGGAGGGAACGATACAATGAGCAGTTCTTC
cdr3_aa: CATGRERYNEQFF

v_call: TRBV6-1
d_call: .
j_call: TRBJ1-2
clone_size: many
cdr3_nt: TGTGCCAGCAGTGAAGCGCGACTCTCCGCCTATGGCTACACCTTC
cdr3_aa: CASSEARLSAYGYTF

v_call: TRBV20-1
d_call: TRBD1
j_call: TRBJ1-5
clone_size: .
cdr3_nt: TGCAGTGCTAGAGGGGACAGGGGGTCCGACGTCCATCAGCCCCAGCATTTT
cdr3_aa: CSARGDRGSDVHQPQHF

v_call: TRBV29-1
d_call: TRBD2
j_call: TRBJ2-1
clone_size: .
cdr3_nt: TGCAGCGTTGATAGTAGCGGGGGGTCGTCGCAGTTCTTC
cdr3_aa: CSVDSSGGSSQFF

v_call: TRBV29-1
d_call: .
j_call: TRBJ2-7
clone_size: .
cdr3_nt: TGCAGCGTGGGGTCCCGGACCTACGAGCAGTACTTC
cdr3_aa: CSVGSRTYEQYF

v_call: TRBV28
d_call: .
j_call: TRBJ2-7
clone_size: few
cdr3_nt: TGTGCCAGCAAGGGCCTGACCACGGTTCTAAGGGAGCAGTACTTC
cdr3_aa: CASKGLTTVLREQYF

v_call: TRBV6-5
d_call: .
j_call: TRBJ2-2
clone_size: .
cdr3_nt: TGTGCCAGCAGTTACAACGGGGTGAACACCGGGGAGCTGTTTTTT
cdr3_aa: CASSYNGVNTGELFF

v_call: TRBV30
d_call: TRBD1
j_call: TRBJ2-7
clone_size: .
cdr3_nt: TGTGCCTGGGGGGCTAAAACCGGGACAGGGTTTTCGAAGGAGCAGTACTTC
cdr3_aa: CAWGAKTGTGFSKEQYF

v_call: TRBV28
d_call: TRBD1
j_call: TRBJ1-1
clone_size: .
cdr3_nt: TGTGCCAGTTCAGGGACAGGGGTAAGTGAGACTGAAGCTTTCTTT
cdr3_aa: CASSGTGVSETEAFF

v_call: TRBV6-1
d_call: .
j_call: TRBJ2-7
clone_size: .
cdr3_nt: TGTGCCAGCTGGACCGGGACACAAAGCTCCTACGAGCAGTACTTC
cdr3_aa: CASWTGTQSSYEQYF

v_call: TRBV10-3
d_call: .
j_call: TRBJ2-2
clone_size: few
cdr3_nt: TGTGCCATCAGTGAACAAACTAACACCGGGGAGCTGTTTTTT
cdr3_aa: CAISEQTNTGELFF

v_call: TRBV5-1
d_call: .
j_call: TRBJ2-3
clone_size: .
cdr3_nt: TGCGCCAGCAGCGGGGGGGCGGGCACAGATACGCAGTATTTT
cdr3_aa: CASSGGAGTDTQYF

v_call: TRBV12-3/TRBV12-4
d_call: TRBD1
j_call: TRBJ1-6
clone_size: few
cdr3_nt: TGTGCCAGCAGTTTAGGGGGACAGGATAATTCACCCCTCCACTTT
cdr3_aa: CASSLGGQDNSPLHF

v_call: TRBV29-1
d_call: .
j_call: TRBJ1-1
clone_size: few
cdr3_nt: TGCAGCGTTTCGGGCCGCACGGTCACTGAAGCTTTCTTT
cdr3_aa: CSVSGRTVTEAFF

v_call: TRBV2
d_call: TRBD1
j_call: TRBJ2-2
clone_size: .
cdr3_nt: TGTGCCAGCAGAGCCGGGACAGGGGCCCACGGGGAGCTGTTTTTT
cdr3_aa: CASRAGTGAHGELFF

v_call: TRBV20-1
d_call: .
j_call: TRBJ1-1
clone_size: many
cdr3_nt: TGCAGTGCTAGACTCAGAGGGGTTTGGACTGAAGCTTTCTTT
cdr3_aa: CSARLRGVWTEAFF

v_call: TRBV6-4
d_call: TRBD1
j_call: TRBJ2-2
clone_size: .
cdr3_nt: TGTGCCAGCAGTGCACGGACAGGTCGAGGCGGGGAGCTGTTTTTT
cdr3_aa: CASSARTGRGGELFF

v_call: TRBV20-1
d_call: .
j_call: TRBJ2-3
clone_size: many
cdr3_nt: TGCAGTGCTAACATAGACTACAGCACAGATACGCAGTATTTT
cdr3_aa: CSANIDYSTDTQYF

v_call: TRBV6-5
d_call: .
j_call: TRBJ1-2
clone_size: .
cdr3_nt: TGTGCCAGCAGTTACGTGGGGACTGGCTATGGCTACACCTTC
cdr3_aa: CASSYVGTGYGYTF

v_call: TRBV12-3/TRBV12-4
d_call: .
j_call: TRBJ2-1
clone_size: many
cdr3_nt: TGTGCCAGCAGTTATTCGACCCTATTCTCCTACAATGAGCAGTTCTTC
cdr3_aa: CASSYSTLFSYNEQFF

v_call: TRBV6-2/TRBV6-3
d_call: .
j_call: TRBJ2-7
clone_size: few
cdr3_nt: TGTGCCAGCAGTTACCTCGACTACGAGCAGTACTTC
cdr3_aa: CASSYLDYEQYF

v_call: TRBV21-1
d_call: .
j_call: TRBJ1-1
clone_size: .
cdr3_nt: TGTGCCAGCAGCAAAGGTGGGCGGATGAACACTGAAGCTTTCTTT
cdr3_aa: CASSKGGRMNTEAFF

v_call: TRBV6-1
d_call: TRBD2
j_call: TRBJ2-1
clone_size: .
cdr3_nt: TGTGCCAGCAGGCAGAGACCCGGGACTAGCGGGAGAAATGAGCAGTTCTTC
cdr3_aa: CASRQRPGTSGRNEQFF

v_call: TRBV5-4
d_call: .
j_call: TRBJ2-1
clone_size: .
cdr3_nt: TGTGCCAGCAGCTTGGAGATAGGGAATGAGCAGTTCTTC
cdr3_aa: CASSLEIGNEQFF

v_call: TRBV24-1
d_call: .
j_call: TRBJ1-2
clone_size: few
cdr3_nt: TGTGCCACCAGTGTAGGACCCCAGGGCTACACCTTC
cdr3_aa: CATSVGPQGYTF

v_call: TRBV7-8
d_call: .
j_call: TRBJ1-2
clone_size: few
cdr3_nt: TGTGCCAGCAGCTTACGTCGGACCGCCGGCTACACCTTC
cdr3_aa: CASSLRRTAGYTF

v_call: TRBV29-1
d_call: .
j_call: TRBJ2-3
clone_size: many
cdr3_nt: TGCAGCGTTACCAATCGTCCTGGCGATACGCAGTATTTT
cdr3_aa: CSVTNRPGDTQYF

v_call: TRBV30
d_call: .
j_call: TRBJ2-3
clone_size: .
cdr3_nt: TGTGCCTGGACTATAGGGGGTGGAGGGGCAGATACGCAGTATTTT
cdr3_aa: CAWTIGGGGADTQYF

v_call: TRBV5-1
d_call: TRBD2
j_call: TRBJ2-1
clone_size: .
cdr3_nt: TGCGCCAGCAGCTCCACCGGGACTAGCGGCAATGAGCAGTTCTTC
cdr3_aa: CASSSTGTSGNEQFF

v_call: TRBV11-2
d_call: .
j_call: TRBJ2-7
clone_size: few
cdr3_nt: TGTGCCAGCAGCTCAGGCCCCATATACGAGCAGTACTTC
cdr3_aa: CASSSGPIYEQYF

v_call: TRBV7-2
d_call: .
j_call: TRBJ2-1
clone_size: many
cdr3_nt: TGTGCCAGCAGCTTAGTACCCAGGTTCGATGAGCAGTTCTTC
cdr3_aa: CASSLVPRFDEQFF

v_call: TRBV15
d_call: .
j_call: TRBJ2-2
clone_size: few
cdr3_nt: TGTGCCACCGAAATAGGGACCGCGAACACCGGGGAGCTGTTTTTT
cdr3_aa: CATEIGTANTGELFF

v_call: TRBV5-1
d_call: .
j_call: TRBJ2-4
clone_size: many
cdr3_nt: TGCGCCAGCAGCCTTGAAGGGACCGCGGCTGGCATTCAGTACTTC
cdr3_aa: CASSLEGTAAGIQYF

v_call: TRBV15
d_call: .
j_call: TRBJ2-2
clone_size: few
cdr3_nt: TGTGCCACCAGCAGAGAAGGGAACGGTCGCCCCGGGGAGCTGTTTTTT
cdr3_aa: CATSREGNGRPGELFF

v_call: TRBV28
d_call: .
j_call: TRBJ1-2
clone_size: few
cdr3_nt: TGTGCCAGCAGTCTTTTTACCCCAGGGTCCTATGGCTACACCTTC
cdr3_aa: CASSLFTPGSYGYTF